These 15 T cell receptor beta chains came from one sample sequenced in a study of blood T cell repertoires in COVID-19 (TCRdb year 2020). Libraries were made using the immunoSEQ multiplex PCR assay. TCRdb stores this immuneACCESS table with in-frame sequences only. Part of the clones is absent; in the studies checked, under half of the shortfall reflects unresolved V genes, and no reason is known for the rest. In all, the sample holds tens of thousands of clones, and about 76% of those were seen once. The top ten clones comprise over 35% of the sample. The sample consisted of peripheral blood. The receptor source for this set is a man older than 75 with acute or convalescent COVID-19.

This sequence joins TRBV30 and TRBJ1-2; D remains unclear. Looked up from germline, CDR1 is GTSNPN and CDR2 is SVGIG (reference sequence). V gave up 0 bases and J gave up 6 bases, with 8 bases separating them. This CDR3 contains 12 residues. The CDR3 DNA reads TGTGCCTGGAGTGTGAGTGTAGATGGCTACACCTTC. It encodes CAWSVSVDGYTF.

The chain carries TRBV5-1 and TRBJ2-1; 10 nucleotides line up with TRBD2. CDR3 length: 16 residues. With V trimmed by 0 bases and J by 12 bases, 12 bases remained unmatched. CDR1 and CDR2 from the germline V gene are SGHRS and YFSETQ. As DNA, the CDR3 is TGCGCCAGCAGCTTGGTGGGGGCTAGCGGGAGCACGGTGCAGTTCTTC. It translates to CASSLVGASGSTVQFF.

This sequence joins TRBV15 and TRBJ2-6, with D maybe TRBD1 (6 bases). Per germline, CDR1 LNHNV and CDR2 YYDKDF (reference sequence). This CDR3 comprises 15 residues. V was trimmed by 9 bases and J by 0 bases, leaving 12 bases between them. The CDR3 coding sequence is TGTGCCACTTCACAGGGTCACTCTGGGGCCAACGTCCTGACTTTC. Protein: CATSQGHSGANVLTF. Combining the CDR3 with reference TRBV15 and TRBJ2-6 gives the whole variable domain DAMVIQNPRYQVTQFGKPVTLSCSQTLNHNVMYWYQQKSSQAPKLLFHYYDKDFNNEADTPDNFQSRRPNTSFCFLDIRSPGLGDTAMYLCATSQGHSGANVLTFGAGSRLTVL.

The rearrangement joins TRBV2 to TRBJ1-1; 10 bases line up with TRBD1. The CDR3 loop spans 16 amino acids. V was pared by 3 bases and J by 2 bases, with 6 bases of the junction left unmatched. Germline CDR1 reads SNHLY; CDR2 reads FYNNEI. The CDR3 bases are TGTGCCAGCAGTGATGACAGGGGGCTCGGAAACACTGAAGCTTTCTTT. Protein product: CASSDDRGLGNTEAFF. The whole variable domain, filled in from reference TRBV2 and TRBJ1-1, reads EPEVTQTPSHQVTQMGQEVILRCVPISNHLYFYWYRQILGQKVEFLVSFYNNEISEKSEIFDDQFSVERPDGSNFTLKIRSTKLEDSAMYFCASSDDRGLGNTEAFFGQGTRLTVV.

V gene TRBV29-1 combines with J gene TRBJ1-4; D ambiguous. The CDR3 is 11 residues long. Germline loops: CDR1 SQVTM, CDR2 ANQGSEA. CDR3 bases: TGCAGTGTCCGGCGGAATGAAAAACTGTTTTTT. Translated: CSVRRNEKLFF.

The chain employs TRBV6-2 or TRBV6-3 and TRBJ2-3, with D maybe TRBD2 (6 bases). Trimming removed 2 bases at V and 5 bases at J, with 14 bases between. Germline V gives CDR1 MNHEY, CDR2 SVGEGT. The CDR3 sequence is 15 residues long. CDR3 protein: CASSYVPPREDTQYF. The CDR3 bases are TGTGCCAGCAGTTACGTACCCCCGCGGGAAGATACGCAGTATTTT.

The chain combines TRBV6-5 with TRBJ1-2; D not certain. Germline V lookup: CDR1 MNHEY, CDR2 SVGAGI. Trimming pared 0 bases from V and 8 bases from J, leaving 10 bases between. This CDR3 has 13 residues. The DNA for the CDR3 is TGTGCCAGCAGTTACTCGGCCGGGAGGGGCTACACCTTC. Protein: CASSYSAGRGYTF.

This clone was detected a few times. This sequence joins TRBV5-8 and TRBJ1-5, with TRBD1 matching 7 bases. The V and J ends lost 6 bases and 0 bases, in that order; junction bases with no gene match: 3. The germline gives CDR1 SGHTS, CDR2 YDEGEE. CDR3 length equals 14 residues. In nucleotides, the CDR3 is TGTGCCAGCAAAGACAGGGCTAGCAATCAGCCCCAGCATTTT. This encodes CASKDRASNQPQHF. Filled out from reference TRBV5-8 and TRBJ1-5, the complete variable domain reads EAGVTQSPTHLIKTRGQQATLRCSPISGHTSVYWYQQALGLGLQFLLWYDEGEERNRGNFPPRFSGRQFPNYSSELNVNALELEDSALYLCASKDRASNQPQHFGDGTRLSIL.

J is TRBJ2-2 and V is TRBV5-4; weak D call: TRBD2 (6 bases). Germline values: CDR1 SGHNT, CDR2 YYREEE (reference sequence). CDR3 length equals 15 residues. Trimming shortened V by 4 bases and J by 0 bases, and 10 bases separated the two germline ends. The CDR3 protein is CASSPGLTNTGELFF. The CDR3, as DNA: TGTGCCAGCAGCCCGGGACTTACGAACACCGGGGAGCTGTTTTTT.

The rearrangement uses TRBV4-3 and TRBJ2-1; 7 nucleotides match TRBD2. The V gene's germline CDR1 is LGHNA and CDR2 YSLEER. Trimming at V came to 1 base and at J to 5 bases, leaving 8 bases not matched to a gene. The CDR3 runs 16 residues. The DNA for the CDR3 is TGCGCCAGCAGCCAAGTTGACGGGAGGTCCCACAATGAGCAGTTCTTC. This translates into CASSQVDGRSHNEQFF.

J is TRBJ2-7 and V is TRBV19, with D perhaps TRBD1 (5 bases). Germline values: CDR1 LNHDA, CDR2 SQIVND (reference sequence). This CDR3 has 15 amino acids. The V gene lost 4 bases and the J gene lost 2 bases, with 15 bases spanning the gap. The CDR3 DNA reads TGTGCCAGTAGTACAAAGGGGTCAGGAGCCTACGAGCAGTACTTC. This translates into CASSTKGSGAYEQYF.

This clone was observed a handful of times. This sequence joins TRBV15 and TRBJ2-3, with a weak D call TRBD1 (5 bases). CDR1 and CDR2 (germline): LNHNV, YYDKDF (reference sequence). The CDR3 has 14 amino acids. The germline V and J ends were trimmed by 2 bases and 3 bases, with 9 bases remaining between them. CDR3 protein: CATSRQGGTDTQYF. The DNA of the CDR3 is TGTGCCACCAGCAGACAGGGTGGGACAGATACGCAGTATTTT.

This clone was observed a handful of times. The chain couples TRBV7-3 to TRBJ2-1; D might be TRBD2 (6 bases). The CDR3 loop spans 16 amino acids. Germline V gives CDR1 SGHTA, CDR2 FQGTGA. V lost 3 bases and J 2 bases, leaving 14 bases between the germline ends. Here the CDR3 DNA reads TGTGCCAGCAGCTTTCGGGGACTTTCCCCCTACAATGAGCAGTTCTTC. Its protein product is CASSFRGLSPYNEQFF.

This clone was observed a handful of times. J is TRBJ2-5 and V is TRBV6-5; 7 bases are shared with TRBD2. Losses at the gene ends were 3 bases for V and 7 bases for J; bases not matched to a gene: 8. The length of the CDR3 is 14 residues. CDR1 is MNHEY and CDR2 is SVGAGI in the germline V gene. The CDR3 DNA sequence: TGTGCCAGCAGTTATAAGCGGGATCGGGCGACCCAGTACTTC. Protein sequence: CASSYKRDRATQYF.

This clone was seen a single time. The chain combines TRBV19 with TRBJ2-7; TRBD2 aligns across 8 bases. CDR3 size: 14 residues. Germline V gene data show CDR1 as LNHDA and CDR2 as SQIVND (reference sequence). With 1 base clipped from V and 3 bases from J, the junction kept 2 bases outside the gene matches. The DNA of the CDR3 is TGTGCCAGTAGTATAGCAAGCGGGGGCTACGAGCAGTACTTC. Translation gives CASSIASGGYEQYF.